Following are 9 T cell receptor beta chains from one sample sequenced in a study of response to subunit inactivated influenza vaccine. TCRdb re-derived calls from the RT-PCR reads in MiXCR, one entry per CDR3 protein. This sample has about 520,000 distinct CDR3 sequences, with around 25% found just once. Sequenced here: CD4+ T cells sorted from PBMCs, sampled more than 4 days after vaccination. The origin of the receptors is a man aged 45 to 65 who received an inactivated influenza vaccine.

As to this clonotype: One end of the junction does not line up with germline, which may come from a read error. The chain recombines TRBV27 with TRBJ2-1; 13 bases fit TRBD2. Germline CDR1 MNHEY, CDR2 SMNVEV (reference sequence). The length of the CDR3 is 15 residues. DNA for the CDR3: TGTGCCAGCAGCTTTAGAACTAGCGGGAGGGATCGGTTGGTCTTC. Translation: CASSFRTSGRDRLVF.

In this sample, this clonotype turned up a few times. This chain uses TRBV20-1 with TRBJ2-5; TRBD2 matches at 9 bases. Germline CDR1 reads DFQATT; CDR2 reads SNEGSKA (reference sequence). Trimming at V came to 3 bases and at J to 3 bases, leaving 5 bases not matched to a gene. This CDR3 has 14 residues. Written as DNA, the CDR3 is TGCAGTGCTAGTCGTCCTAGCGGGGAAGAGACCCAGTACTTC. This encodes CSASRPSGEETQYF.

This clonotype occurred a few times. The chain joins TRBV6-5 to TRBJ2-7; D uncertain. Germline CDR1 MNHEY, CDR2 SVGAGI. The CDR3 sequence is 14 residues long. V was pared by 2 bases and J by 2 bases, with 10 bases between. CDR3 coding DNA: TGTGCCAGCAGTTACCTGGGCCGGCCCTACGAGCAGTACTTC. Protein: CASSYLGRPYEQYF.

The CDR3 region is CASSRTSGGLRYEQYF. CDR3 nucleotides: TGTGCCAGCAGCAGGACTAGCGGGGGTTTGCGTTACGAGCAGTACTTC. The chain links TRBV3-1 to TRBJ2-7; TRBD2 aligns across 13 bases. This CDR3 has 16 residues. Germline CDR1 and CDR2: LGHDT and YNNKEL (reference sequence). J was trimmed by 4 bases and V by 5 bases; bases with no gene match: 8.

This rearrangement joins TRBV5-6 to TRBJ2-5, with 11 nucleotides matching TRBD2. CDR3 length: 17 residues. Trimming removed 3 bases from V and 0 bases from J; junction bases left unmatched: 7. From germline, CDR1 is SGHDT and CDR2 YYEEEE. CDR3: CASSWGLADAYQETQYF. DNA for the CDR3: TGTGCCAGCAGCTGGGGACTAGCGGACGCGTACCAAGAGACCCAGTACTTC.

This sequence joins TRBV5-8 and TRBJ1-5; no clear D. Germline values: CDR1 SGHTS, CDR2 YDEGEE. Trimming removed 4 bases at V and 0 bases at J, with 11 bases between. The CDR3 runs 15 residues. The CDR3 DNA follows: TGTGCCAGCAGCGACCTACCTAATAGCAATCAGCCCCAGCATTTT. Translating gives CASSDLPNSNQPQHF.

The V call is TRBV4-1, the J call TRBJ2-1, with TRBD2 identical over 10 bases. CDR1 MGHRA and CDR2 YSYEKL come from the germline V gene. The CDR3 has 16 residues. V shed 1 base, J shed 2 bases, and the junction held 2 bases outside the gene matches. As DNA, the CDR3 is TGCGCCAGCAGCCAAGCCACTAGCGGGGCCTACAATGAGCAGTTCTTC. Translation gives CASSQATSGAYNEQFF.

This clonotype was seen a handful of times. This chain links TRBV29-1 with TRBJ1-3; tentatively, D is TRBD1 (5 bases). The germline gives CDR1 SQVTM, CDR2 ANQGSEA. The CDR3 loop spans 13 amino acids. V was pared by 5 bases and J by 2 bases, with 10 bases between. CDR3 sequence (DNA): TGCAGCGTTAAAGGGGTGGCTGGAAACACCATATATTTT. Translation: CSVKGVAGNTIYF.

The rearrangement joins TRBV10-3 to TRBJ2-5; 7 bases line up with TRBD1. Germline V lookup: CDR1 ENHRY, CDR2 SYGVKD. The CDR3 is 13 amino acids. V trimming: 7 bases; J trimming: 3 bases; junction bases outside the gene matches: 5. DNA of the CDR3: TGTGCCATCAATACTGGGACAGAAGAGACCCAGTACTTC. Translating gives CAINTGTEETQYF.